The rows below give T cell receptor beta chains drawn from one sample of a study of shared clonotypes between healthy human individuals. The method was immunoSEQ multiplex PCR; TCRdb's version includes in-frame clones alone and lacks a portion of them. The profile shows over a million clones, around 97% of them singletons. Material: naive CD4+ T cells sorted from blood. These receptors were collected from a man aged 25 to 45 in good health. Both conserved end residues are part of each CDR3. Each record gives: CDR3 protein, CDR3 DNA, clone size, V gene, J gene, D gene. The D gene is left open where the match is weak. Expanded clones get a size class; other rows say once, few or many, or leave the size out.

CASSIRETQYF	TGTGCCAGTAGTATAAGAGAGACCCAGTACTTC	NA	TRBV19	TRBJ2-5	NA
CASSFMSSERYTF	TGTGCCAGCAGCTTTATGAGCTCCGAACGCTACACCTTC	NA	TRBV7-2	TRBJ1-2	NA
CASSSGPYPLF	TGTGCCAGCAGCTCTGGACCCTACCCGCTCTTC	NA	TRBV5-6	TRBJ2-1	NA
CASSYQPGTHKNIQYF	TGCGCCAGCAGCTACCAACCCGGGACACACAAAAACATTCAGTACTTC	NA	TRBV5-1	TRBJ2-4	NA
CASGPTDPGAFF	TGTGCCAGCGGGCCGACGGACCCAGGGGCTTTCTTT	NA	TRBV6-5	TRBJ1-1	NA
CASSVDLGNTGELFF	TGTGCCAGCAGCGTAGATCTCGGTAACACCGGGGAGCTGTTTTTT	NA	TRBV9	TRBJ2-2	NA
CASSLALGAETEAFF	TGTGCCAGCAGCTTAGCGCTAGGGGCCGAAACTGAAGCTTTCTTT	NA	TRBV7-6	TRBJ1-1	NA
CASSIKRGAYEQYF	TGTGCCAGTAGTATAAAACGGGGGGCCTACGAGCAGTACTTC	NA	TRBV19	TRBJ2-7	TRBD2
CASSLAVLGVGYTF	TGTGCCAGCAGCTTAGCCGTCTTGGGGGTCGGCTACACCTTC	NA	TRBV7-9	TRBJ1-2	NA
CASSYDRVYEQYF	TGTGCCAGCAGCTACGACAGGGTCTACGAGCAGTACTTC	NA	TRBV5-6	TRBJ2-7	TRBD1
CASTNRVTSGEQYF	TGTGCCAGTACTAACCGGGTCACCTCCGGCGAGCAGTACTTC	NA	TRBV6-1	TRBJ2-7	NA
CATSRVAGIATNEKLFF	TGTGCCACCAGCAGAGTAGCTGGAATTGCAACTAATGAAAAACTGTTTTTT	NA	TRBV15	TRBJ1-4	NA
CASSAVEGVNTEAFF	TGTGCCAGCAGCGCTGTAGAGGGAGTGAACACTGAAGCTTTCTTT	NA	TRBV9	TRBJ1-1	NA
CASSSRRFNEKLFF	TGTGCCAGCAGTAGCCGGCGGTTTAATGAAAAACTGTTTTTT	NA	TRBV28	TRBJ1-4	NA
CASSPPHRGDEQFF	TGTGCCAGCTCACCACCCCATCGAGGGGATGAGCAGTTCTTC	NA	TRBV18	TRBJ2-1	NA
CASSPLEVTGAFSGNTIYF	TGTGCCAGCTCACCACTTGAAGTGACAGGGGCTTTCTCTGGAAACACCATATATTTT	NA	TRBV18	TRBJ1-3	TRBD1
CAISEGQLIDQPQHF	TGTGCCATCAGTGAGGGCCAGTTGATCGATCAGCCCCAGCATTTT	NA	TRBV10-3	TRBJ1-5	NA
CATSRDLTDTQYF	TGTGCCACCAGCAGAGATTTAACAGATACGCAGTATTTT	NA	TRBV15	TRBJ2-3	NA
CASSLGRETNYGYTF	TGTGCCAGCAGCTTAGGGAGGGAAACTAACTATGGCTACACCTTC	NA	TRBV7-9	TRBJ1-2	NA
CASSLWVISGRSYEQYF	TGTGCCAGCAGTTTGTGGGTTATTAGCGGTCGCTCCTACGAGCAGTACTTC	once	TRBV28	TRBJ2-7	NA
CASKGSGTGELFF	TGCGCCAGCAAAGGGAGCGGCACCGGGGAGCTGTTTTTT	NA	TRBV10-1	TRBJ2-2	NA
CASAIGAFRLTNEQFF	TGTGCTAGTGCCATCGGGGCGTTTAGGCTTACCAATGAGCAGTTCTTC	once	TRBV12-5	TRBJ2-1	NA
CASSFEGISYEQYF	TGCGCCAGCAGCTTCGAAGGAATCTCCTACGAGCAGTACTTC	NA	TRBV5-1	TRBJ2-7	NA
CASSPQGPAQYEQYF	TGCGCCAGCAGCCCTCAGGGCCCTGCTCAATACGAGCAGTACTTC	NA	TRBV5-1	TRBJ2-7	NA
CASSLFPNAYEQYF	TGTGCCAGCAGCTTATTTCCCAACGCCTACGAGCAGTACTTC	NA	TRBV7-9	TRBJ2-7	NA
CASSPKFQTENIQYF	TGTGCCAGCAGTCCCAAGTTTCAGACCGAAAACATTCAGTACTTC	NA	TRBV14	TRBJ2-4	NA
CASSRDRGWSEKLFF	TGTGCCAGCAGCCGGGACAGGGGATGGAGTGAAAAACTGTTTTTT	NA	TRBV2	TRBJ1-4	TRBD1
CASRVSFEQFF	TGTGCCAGCAGGGTTAGCTTTGAGCAGTTCTTC	NA	TRBV6-6	TRBJ2-1	NA
CASRADRDFTDTQYF	TGTGCCAGCAGAGCAGACCGGGACTTCACAGATACGCAGTATTTT	NA	TRBV27	TRBJ2-3	NA
CASSSASGRGFEQFF	TGCGCCAGCAGCTCCGCTAGCGGTCGAGGCTTTGAGCAGTTCTTC	NA	TRBV5-1	TRBJ2-1	TRBD2
CAWMLSDSGRNEQFF	TGTGCCTGGATGTTAAGCGACTCGGGTCGCAATGAGCAGTTCTTC	NA	TRBV30	TRBJ2-1	NA
CASSPLGGSYNEQFF	TGTGCCAGCTCACCGCTGGGGGGCTCCTACAATGAGCAGTTCTTC	NA	TRBV18	TRBJ2-1	NA
CSVAVDNEQFF	TGCAGCGTTGCCGTAGACAATGAGCAGTTCTTC	NA	TRBV29-1	TRBJ2-1	NA
CATSRVYPGNTEAFF	TGTGCCACCAGCAGAGTATACCCGGGGAACACTGAAGCTTTCTTT	NA	TRBV15	TRBJ1-1	NA
CASSGVAGPDTQYF	TGTGCCAGCAGCGGGGTAGCGGGCCCAGATACGCAGTATTTT	NA	TRBV6-1	TRBJ2-3	TRBD2
CATRGVGDAGNTIYF	TGCGCTACCCGAGGGGTAGGGGACGCTGGAAACACCATATATTTT	NA	TRBV4-1	TRBJ1-3	NA
CASSTGQQAQINEQFF	TGCGCCAGCAGCACGGGGCAACAGGCGCAAATCAATGAGCAGTTCTTC	NA	TRBV5-1	TRBJ2-1	NA
CASSFGTSEPMSKNIQYF	TGTGCCAGCAGCTTCGGGACTAGCGAGCCAATGTCCAAAAACATTCAGTACTTC	NA	TRBV7-9	TRBJ2-4	TRBD2
CASSPGRSYEQYF	TGCGCCAGCAGCCCGGGACGGTCCTACGAGCAGTACTTC	NA	TRBV5-1	TRBJ2-7	NA
CASSLGTQADTQYF	TGTGCCAGCAGCTTGGGGACTCAGGCAGATACGCAGTATTTT	NA	TRBV5-4	TRBJ2-3	NA
CATQAQGYAGELFF	TGTGCCACCCAGGCACAAGGTTACGCCGGGGAGCTGTTTTTT	NA	TRBV2	TRBJ2-2	NA
CASKPLTGVPQETQYF	TGCGCCAGCAAACCACTCACAGGTGTTCCTCAAGAGACCCAGTACTTC	NA	TRBV10-2	TRBJ2-5	NA
CASRPTSREETQYF	TGTGCCAGCAGACCAACTTCCAGGGAGGAGACCCAGTACTTC	NA	TRBV5-6	TRBJ2-5	NA
CASSTLTRPNTEAFF	TGTGCCAGCAGCACTCTGACACGACCGAACACTGAAGCTTTCTTT	NA	TRBV9	TRBJ1-1	NA
CASSHLGDPLRNEQFF	TGTGCCAGCAGTCACCTCGGGGACCCCCTTCGGAATGAGCAGTTCTTC	NA	TRBV7-9	TRBJ2-1	NA
CASRSAVGLAISLSSYEQYF	TGTGCAAGTCGCTCGGCGGTTGGACTAGCGATTTCTCTCAGCTCCTACGAGCAGTACTTC	NA	TRBV12-2	TRBJ2-7	NA
CASSRTSGNTGELFF	TGTGCCAGTAGTCGTACTAGCGGAAACACCGGGGAGCTGTTTTTT	NA	TRBV19	TRBJ2-2	TRBD2
CASSQSLAGGAANTGELFF	TGCGCCAGCAGCCAGTCACTAGCGGGAGGGGCGGCGAACACCGGGGAGCTGTTTTTT	NA	TRBV4-3	TRBJ2-2	TRBD2
CASSPTGGRETQYF	TGTGCCAGCTCACCGACAGGGGGCAGGGAGACCCAGTACTTC	once	TRBV18	TRBJ2-5	TRBD1
CASSTLPAGGYEQYF	TGTGCCAGTAGTACCCTCCCGGCAGGGGGCTACGAGCAGTACTTC	NA	TRBV19	TRBJ2-7	TRBD1
CASSLSSGRQETQYF	TGTGCCAGCAGCCTAAGTAGCGGGCGACAAGAGACCCAGTACTTC	NA	TRBV7-9	TRBJ2-5	TRBD2
CASSPSGPRGEQFF	TGTGCCAGCAGCCCATCGGGACCTCGTGGTGAGCAGTTCTTC	NA	TRBV7-3	TRBJ2-1	NA
CASSLALSATTDTQYF	TGTGCCAGCAGCTTAGCGTTAAGCGCCACGACAGATACGCAGTATTTT	few	TRBV7-9	TRBJ2-3	NA
CASSVLAETYNEQFF	TGCGCCAGCAGCGTACTAGCGGAGACCTACAATGAGCAGTTCTTC	NA	TRBV5-1	TRBJ2-1	TRBD2
CASRNRTGPYNEQFF	TGTGCCAGCAGAAATAGGACAGGGCCCTACAATGAGCAGTTCTTC	NA	TRBV6-4	TRBJ2-1	TRBD1
CASSLRQGRGLSEQYF	TGTGCCAGCAGTTTGAGACAGGGGAGGGGACTCAGCGAGCAGTACTTC	NA	TRBV28	TRBJ2-7	NA
CAIRSAGARNTGELFF	TGTGCCATCAGATCAGCAGGGGCCCGGAACACCGGGGAGCTGTTTTTT	NA	TRBV10-3	TRBJ2-2	NA